The 8 T cell receptor beta chains presented below share a single source sample, sequenced in a study of shared clonotypes between healthy human individuals. Using immunoSEQ multiplex PCR, the repertoire was profiled, and TCRdb retains in-frame clones only, with some absent. The sample gives some 1.5 million clones, roughly 96% of which show up once; roughly 1.2% is in the top ten. The sample consisted of naive CD4+ T cells sorted from blood. The sample's subset: CD45RA+ positively selected. Receptor source: a man under 40 in good health.

In this sample, this clone turned up once. Other nucleotide sequences in the sample specify the same CDR3. V usage is TRBV5-1 and J usage is TRBJ2-1; unclear D gene. The length of the CDR3 is 12 residues. Germline CDR1 reads SGHRS; CDR2 reads YFSETQ. Deletions cut 0 bases from V and 7 bases from J, with 5 bases between. CDR3 in DNA: TGCGCCAGCAGCTTGGTTGCGAATGAGCAGTTCTTC. The encoded protein is CASSLVANEQFF.

V and J are TRBV29-1 and TRBJ2-5; D is perhaps TRBD1 or TRBD2 (5 bases each). CDR1 is SQVTM and CDR2 is ANQGSEA in the germline V gene. This CDR3 is built from 14 residues. Trimming removed 7 bases from V and 5 bases from J, with 20 bases in between. The CDR3 spells CSAGAGPWAETQYF. The CDR3 DNA reads TGCAGCGCCGGGGCTGGCCCCTGGGCTGAGACCCAGTACTTC.

The chain carries TRBV18 and TRBJ2-3, with 7 bases matching TRBD1. V dropped 2 bases and J dropped 0; count of bases not matched to a gene: 5. CDR3 length equals 16 residues. In germline, CDR1 is KGHSH, CDR2 LQKENI. The CDR3 DNA sequence: TGTGCCAGCTCACCAGAGGGACAGTGGAGCACAGATACGCAGTATTTT. It is translated as CASSPEGQWSTDTQYF.

V usage is TRBV14 and J usage is TRBJ2-5; perhaps TRBD2 as D (6 bases). Germline loops: CDR1 SGHDN, CDR2 FVKESK. Between the trimmed V and J ends, which lost 2 bases and 1 base, there was a span of 14 bases. The CDR3 totals 16 residues. CDR3 sequence reads: CASSQYSWTTQETQYF. The CDR3 DNA sequence: TGTGCCAGCAGCCAATACAGCTGGACTACCCAAGAGACCCAGTACTTC.

The chain couples TRBV27 to TRBJ2-2; unclear D gene. Germline V gives CDR1 MNHEY, CDR2 SMNVEV (reference sequence). This CDR3 region has 14 residues. The ends were cut back, 7 bases at V and 6 bases at J, with 15 bases in the middle. For the CDR3, the DNA is TGTGCCAGCACTACACCCCGCACTTCCGGGGAGCTGTTTTTT. Encoded protein: CASTTPRTSGELFF.

The rearrangement uses TRBV18 and TRBJ1-3, with 8 positions matching TRBD1. Germline assignment: CDR1 KGHSH and CDR2 LQKENI. This CDR3 region has 15 residues. V dropped 1 base and J dropped 6; count of bases not matched to a gene: 5. Written as DNA, the CDR3 is TGTGCCAGCTCACCACGGACAGGGACACAAAACACCATATATTTT. The encoded protein is CASSPRTGTQNTIYF.

This sequence joins TRBV6-1 and TRBJ2-1; 7 bases map to TRBD2. V shed 5 bases, J shed 6 bases, and the junction held 7 bases outside the gene matches. Germline V gene sequence: CDR1 MNHNS, CDR2 SASEGT. The CDR3 loop spans 14 amino acids. CDR3 residues: CASSLAGATNEQFF. Here the CDR3 DNA reads TGTGCCAGCAGTCTGGCGGGAGCGACCAATGAGCAGTTCTTC.

The chain employs TRBV5-1 and TRBJ2-2; no clear D. V was pared by 2 bases and J by 0 bases, with 11 bases between. Looked up from germline, CDR1 is SGHRS and CDR2 is YFSETQ. The CDR3 length is 16 residues. In DNA form, the CDR3 reads TGCGCCAGCAGCTTTCTTGGAACGGCGAACACCGGGGAGCTGTTTTTT. It is translated as CASSFLGTANTGELFF.